Below, one T cell receptor beta chain is given with its context. Its antigen is still unknown. Genomic DNA served as template for TCR beta VDJ and CDR3 profiling. TCRdb re-called the reads with MiXCR, one entry per CDR3 protein. This table has roughly 86,000 distinct CDR3 sequences, about 45% appearing once. This specimen belongs to a study of CD8+CD57+ T cells in acquired aplastic anemia. On the study more broadly: DNA recovered from sorted CD4+ and CD8+ cells had a mean of about 3 ug. Where healthy donors were concerned, CD4+ cells averaged about 10 million reads.

Study-wide findings and caveats: Patients and healthy controls showed no significant CD8+ Simpson's diversity difference. Patients and controls had in common approximately 30 CD8+ CDR3 sequences.

Trimming took off 2 bases at V and 7 bases at J, with 14 bases between the two ends. CDR3 size: 14 residues. Per the germline V gene, CDR1 is MNHEY and CDR2 is SVGAGI. The V gene is TRBV6-5, the J gene TRBJ1-2, with a possible D match to TRBD1 (6 bases). Sequencing used sorted CD4+, CD8+, or CD8+CD57+ T cells (not recorded which) from PBMCs. The TCR comes from a human donor in good health, serving as a control. The CDR3 DNA is TGTGCCAGCAGTTACGGCGGGGGGGCGGGTGGCTACACCTTC. This gives the protein CASSYGGGAGGYTF.